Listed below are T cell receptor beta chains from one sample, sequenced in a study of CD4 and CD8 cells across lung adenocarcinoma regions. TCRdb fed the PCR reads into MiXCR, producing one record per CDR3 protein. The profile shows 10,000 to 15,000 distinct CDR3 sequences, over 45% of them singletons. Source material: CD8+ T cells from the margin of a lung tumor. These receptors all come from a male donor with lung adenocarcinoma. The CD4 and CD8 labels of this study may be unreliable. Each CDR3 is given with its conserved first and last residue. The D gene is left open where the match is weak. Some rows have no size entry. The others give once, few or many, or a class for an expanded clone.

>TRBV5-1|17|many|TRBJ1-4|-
TGCGCCAGCAGCTTAGGGCTTACCCAGGGTTTCGATGAAAAACTGTTTTTT
CASSLGLTQGFDEKLFF
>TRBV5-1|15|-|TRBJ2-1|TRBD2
TGCGCCAGCAGCCCCGGGGCAGGGAGGGCCTACGAGCAGTTCTTC
CASSPGAGRAYEQFF
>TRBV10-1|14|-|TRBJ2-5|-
TGCGCCAGCAGTGCTGGCCAGGACAAAGAGACGCAGTACTTT
CASSAGQDKETQYF
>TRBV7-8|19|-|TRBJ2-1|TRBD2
TGTGCCAGCAGCTTCCCGGGGCTAGCGGGAAACCGCTCCTACAATGAGCAGTTCTTC
CASSFPGLAGNRSYNEQFF
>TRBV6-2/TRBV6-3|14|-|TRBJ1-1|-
TGTGCCAGCAGTTACAGGCACGGGGGCACTGAAGCTTTCTTT
CASSYRHGGTEAFF
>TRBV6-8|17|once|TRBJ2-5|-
TGTGCCAGCAGTTACGGACTCGCGGGCCGGGGCCAAGAGACCCAGTACTTC
CASSYGLAGRGQETQYF
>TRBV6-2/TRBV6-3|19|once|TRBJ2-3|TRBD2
TGTGCCAGGAGTTACTCGGCGGGGGGGGGGGGCGGGGATGAAGATACGCAGTATTTT
CARSYSAGGGGGDEDTQYF
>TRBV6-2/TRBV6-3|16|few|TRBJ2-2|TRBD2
TGTGCCAGCAGGCGACTAGCGGGAGGAGAGACCGGGGAGCTGTTTTTT
CASRRLAGGETGELFF
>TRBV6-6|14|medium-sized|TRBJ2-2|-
TGTGCCAGCAGTTACTTCAGGGAGTCCGGGGAGCTGTTTTTT
CASSYFRESGELFF
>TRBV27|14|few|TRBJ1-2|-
TGTGCCAGCAGTTTACGGCAGGGAGACTATGGCTACACCTTC
CASSLRQGDYGYTF
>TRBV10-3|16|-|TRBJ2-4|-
TGTGCCATCAGTGGAGATGGCAGGGGACCCAAAAACATTCAGTACTTC
CAISGDGRGPKNIQYF
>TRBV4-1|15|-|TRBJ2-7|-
TGCGCCAGCAGCCCGTCCGAGACGGCTCCCTACGAGCAGTACTTC
CASSPSETAPYEQYF
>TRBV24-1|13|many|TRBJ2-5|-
TGTGCCACCAGTGATCCGTACCAAGAGACCCAGTACTTC
CATSDPYQETQYF
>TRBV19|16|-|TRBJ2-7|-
TGTGCCAGTAGTAAGAGACTAGGAGGGGACTCCTACGAGCAGTACTTC
CASSKRLGGDSYEQYF
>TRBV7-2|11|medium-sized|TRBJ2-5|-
TGTGCCAGCAGTATTAAAGAGACCCAGTACTTC
CASSIKETQYF
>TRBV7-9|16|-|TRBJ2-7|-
TGTGCCAGCAGCTCCCTCGACGGATCCCCGGGAGTCGAGCAGTACTTC
CASSSLDGSPGVEQYF
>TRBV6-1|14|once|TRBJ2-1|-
TGTGCCAGCAGTGCCGGGACTTGGATCTACGAGCAGTTCTTC
CASSAGTWIYEQFF
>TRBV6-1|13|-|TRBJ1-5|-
TGTGCCAGCAGTAGCGAGAGTGGTCAGCCCCAGCATTTT
CASSSESGQPQHF
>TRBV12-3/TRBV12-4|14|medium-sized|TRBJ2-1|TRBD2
TGTGCCAGCAGTAGCAAGGGGACTAACAATGAGCAGTTCTTC
CASSSKGTNNEQFF
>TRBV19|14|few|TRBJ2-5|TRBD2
TGTGCCAGTAGTAACCTACGCGGGGGGGAGACCCAGTACTTC
CASSNLRGGETQYF
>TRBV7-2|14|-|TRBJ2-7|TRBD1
TGTGCCAGCCAGACGGGACAGGGGCGAAGCGAGCAGTACTTC
CASQTGQGRSEQYF
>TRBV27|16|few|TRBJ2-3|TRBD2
TGTGCCAGCAGTCAAGGACTAGCGGGAGCTGCAGATACGCAGTATTTT
CASSQGLAGAADTQYF
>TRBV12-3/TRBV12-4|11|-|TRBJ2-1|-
TGTGCCAGCAACGCCCCCCCTGAGCAGTTCTTC
CASNAPPEQFF
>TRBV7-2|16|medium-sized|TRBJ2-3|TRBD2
TGTGCCAGCAGCTTGACTAGCGGGGGCCTCACAGATACGCAGTATTTT
CASSLTSGGLTDTQYF
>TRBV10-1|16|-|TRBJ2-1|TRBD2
TGCGCCAGCAGTCGGGGCGGGGGGCCGTTAGACAATGAGCAGTTCTTC
CASSRGGGPLDNEQFF
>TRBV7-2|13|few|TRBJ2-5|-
TGTGCCAGCAGCTTAGTAAGAAGTGGGACCCAGTACTTC
CASSLVRSGTQYF
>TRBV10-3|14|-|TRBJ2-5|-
TGTGCGACTCGCGGGGTCCCGGACCCAGAGACCCAGTACTTC
CATRGVPDPETQYF
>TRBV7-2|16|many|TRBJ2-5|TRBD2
TGTGCCAGCAGCGCCGGGACTAGCGGGACCTTGGGTGAGCAGTACTTC
CASSAGTSGTLGEQYF
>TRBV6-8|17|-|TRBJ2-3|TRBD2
TGTGCCAGCAGTTACCCACTAGCGGGCCGTGACCAAGATACGCAGTATTTT
CASSYPLAGRDQDTQYF
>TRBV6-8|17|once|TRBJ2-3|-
TGTGCCAGCAGTGAGGGACTAGGGGGCCGGGACGCAGATACCCAGTATTTC
CASSEGLGGRDADTQYF
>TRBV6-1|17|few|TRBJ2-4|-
TGTGCCAGCAGACTAACCCCAGGGGTGGGAGGGCCGAACATTCAGTACTTC
CASRLTPGVGGPNIQYF